These 9 T cell receptor beta chains were sequenced from one sample in a study of T-cell reconstitution after alpha-beta-depleted transplantation in children. Antigen specificity for these receptors is unknown. The TCRbeta library incorporated unique molecular identifiers. TCRdb independently ran MiXCR on the PCR reads; one entry per CDR3 protein. The sample has around 300,000 distinct CDR3 sequences, 6% to 10% seen once. Study-wide points: At the one-year point after transplant, T-cell counts and TCRbeta diversity were found to come mostly from T cells that had been newly produced.

The material sequenced was peripheral blood, taken 360 days after TCRalphabeta/CD19-depleted stem cell transplant. The receptors come from a female patient aged 2-9 years who had a stem cell transplant for Fanconi anemia, so the T cells may come from the graft donor.

In its sample, this clonotype was seen a few times. The chain couples TRBV5-1 to TRBJ1-4; D unclear. The CDR3 loop spans 13 amino acids. CDR1 and CDR2 (germline): SGHRS, YFSETQ. V shed 0 bases and J shed 7 bases, with 7 bases lying between them. As DNA, the CDR3 is TGCGCCAGCAGCTTGGGGGCAGGTGAAAAACTGTTTTTT. Protein product: CASSLGAGEKLFF.

This clonotype was picked up many times. The chain uses TRBV7-2 and TRBJ2-2, with 7 positions matching TRBD1. CDR1 and CDR2 (germline): SGHTA, FQGNSA. Losses at the gene ends were 6 bases for V and 2 bases for J; bases not matched to a gene: 9. The CDR3 runs to 16 residues. This CDR3 reads CASSYLRGHNTGELFF. The CDR3 region has the DNA TGTGCCAGCAGTTACTTAAGGGGGCACAACACCGGGGAGCTGTTTTTT.

V and J are TRBV24-1 and TRBJ2-5, with a tentative D call TRBD2 (6 bases). Trimming stripped 0 bases from V and 5 bases from J, with 15 bases between. This CDR3 has 16 residues. Germline CDR1 and CDR2: KGHDR and SFDVKD. CDR3 DNA sequence: TGTGCCACCAGTGATTTGCCGCGGGGCCGGGGTGAGACCCAGTACTTC. It translates to CATSDLPRGRGETQYF.

Concerning this clonotype itself: This may be a read error, as it is one base from a much larger clone. V usage is TRBV4-2 and J usage is TRBJ2-7; perhaps TRBD2 as D (6 bases). Per the germline V gene, CDR1 is LGHNA and CDR2 is YNFKEQ. CDR3 size: 13 residues. This chain's CDR3 is CASSPGGLDEHYF. Here the CDR3 DNA reads TGTGCCAGCAGCCCCGGAGGGCTAGACGAGCATTACTTC.

This clonotype was seen many times. V and J are TRBV12-3 or TRBV12-4 and TRBJ2-3, with unresolved D. V gave up 3 bases and J gave up 4 bases, with 14 bases separating them. The CDR3 spans 15 residues. The CDR3 reads CASSFPNLGSDTQYF. For the CDR3, the DNA is TGTGCCAGCAGTTTTCCGAATTTGGGGTCAGATACGCAGTATTTT.

The chain combines TRBV7-9 with TRBJ2-7, with D possibly matching TRBD2 (6 bases). V was shortened by 1 base and J by 5 bases, with 12 bases between the two germline ends. This CDR3 has 14 amino acids. Per germline, CDR1 SEHNR and CDR2 FQNEAQ (reference sequence). The CDR3 is CASSLVGGIHEQYF. The CDR3 bases are TGTGCCAGCAGCTTAGTGGGAGGTATCCACGAGCAGTACTTC.

This clonotype was found many times. The chain is built from TRBV20-1 and TRBJ2-7; a weak D match, TRBD2 (6 bases). The CDR3 is made up of 13 amino acids. V was shortened by 0 bases and J by 1 base, with 7 bases between the two germline ends. Germline values: CDR1 DFQATT, CDR2 SNEGSKA (reference sequence). The CDR3 here is CSAREGGSYEQYV. CDR3 nucleotides: TGCAGTGCTAGAGAGGGGGGATCCTACGAGCAGTACGTC.

This clonotype was recorded many times. The chain has TRBV10-3 and TRBJ2-3; TRBD2 is a possible D gene (6 bases). CDR1 and CDR2 (germline): ENHRY, SYGVKD. The germline V and J ends were trimmed by 4 bases and 4 bases, with 12 bases remaining between them. This CDR3 has 14 amino acids. The DNA for the CDR3 is TGTGCCATCAGTGTGCGGGGTGAGGCAGATACGCAGTATTTT. Translation gives CAISVRGEADTQYF.

This clonotype appeared many times. V and J are TRBV5-1 and TRBJ1-1, with D unclear. Between the trimmed V and J ends, which lost 2 bases and 0 bases, there was a span of 8 bases. The CDR3 contains 14 residues. The germline V gene has CDR1 SGHRS and CDR2 YFSETQ. The CDR3 bases are TGCGCCAGCAGCTTCTTGGGGATGAACACTGAAGCTTTCTTT. It is translated as CASSFLGMNTEAFF.